The rows below give T cell receptor beta chains drawn from one sample of a study of T cell changes during pregnancy in multiple sclerosis. The table came from immunoSEQ multiplex PCR; TCRdb's copy has only in-frame clones and leaves some out. The profile shows 40,000 to 55,000 clones, 85% to 95% of them singletons. Sequenced material: CD4+ T cells from peripheral blood mononuclear cells, taken in the second trimester of pregnancy. These receptors all come from a female donor with multiple sclerosis, enrolled in a pregnancy study. CDR3s include the opening cysteine and the closing phenylalanine or tryptophan. A D gene is named only where the DNA matches it firmly. Some rows mark clone size as missing; the rest say once, few, many or name a class of expanded clone.

d_call: TRBD1; v_call: TRBV19; j_call: TRBJ1-1; clone_size: -; cdr3_aa: CASSIVGQGASFNTEAFF; cdr3_nt: TGTGCCAGTAGTATAGTAGGACAGGGGGCGTCATTTAACACTGAAGCTTTCTTT
d_call: -; v_call: TRBV7-8; j_call: TRBJ2-6; clone_size: -; cdr3_aa: CASRLNWGQGYSSGANVLTF; cdr3_nt: TGTGCCAGCAGGCTCAATTGGGGGCAGGGGTATAGCTCTGGGGCCAACGTCCTGACTTTC
d_call: -; v_call: TRBV19; j_call: TRBJ1-1; clone_size: once; cdr3_aa: CASSIYGEAFF; cdr3_nt: TGTGCCAGTAGTATTTACGGTGAAGCTTTCTTT
d_call: TRBD1; v_call: TRBV4-1; j_call: TRBJ1-4; clone_size: -; cdr3_aa: CASSRTGVWEKLFF; cdr3_nt: TGCGCCAGCAGCCGGACAGGGGTTTGGGAAAAACTGTTTTTT
d_call: TRBD1; v_call: TRBV13; j_call: TRBJ2-4; clone_size: -; cdr3_aa: CASSLYRGSGSGNIQYF; cdr3_nt: TGTGCCAGCAGCTTATACAGGGGGAGCGGTTCAGGAAACATTCAGTACTTC
d_call: -; v_call: TRBV19; j_call: TRBJ2-2; clone_size: -; cdr3_aa: CASSGRGPWGTGELFF; cdr3_nt: TGTGCCAGTAGTGGCAGGGGACCATGGGGGACCGGGGAGCTGTTTTTT
d_call: -; v_call: TRBV19; j_call: TRBJ2-3; clone_size: -; cdr3_aa: CATKQLAASTDTQYF; cdr3_nt: TGTGCCACAAAGCAGTTAGCGGCTAGCACAGATACGCAGTATTTT
d_call: -; v_call: TRBV9; j_call: TRBJ1-2; clone_size: -; cdr3_aa: CASSLLQDRPGIYGYTF; cdr3_nt: TGTGCCAGCAGTCTTCTCCAGGACAGACCGGGTATCTATGGCTACACCTTC
d_call: TRBD2; v_call: TRBV15; j_call: TRBJ2-4; clone_size: -; cdr3_aa: CATSRWDSGDSQDIQYF; cdr3_nt: TGTGCCACCAGCAGATGGGATAGCGGGGACTCTCAGGACATTCAGTACTTC
d_call: -; v_call: TRBV6-5; j_call: TRBJ2-2; clone_size: -; cdr3_aa: CASRRVSEGTGELFF; cdr3_nt: TGTGCCAGCAGGCGGGTCTCGGAGGGCACCGGGGAGCTGTTTTTT
d_call: -; v_call: TRBV4-1; j_call: TRBJ2-1; clone_size: -; cdr3_aa: CASSQDPRGRQFF; cdr3_nt: TGCGCCAGCAGCCAAGATCCCAGGGGTCGCCAGTTCTTC
d_call: TRBD2; v_call: TRBV27; j_call: TRBJ2-1; clone_size: -; cdr3_aa: CASSFGGGRYNEQFF; cdr3_nt: TGTGCCAGCAGTTTTGGGGGGGGTAGGTACAATGAGCAGTTCTTC
d_call: -; v_call: TRBV5-1; j_call: TRBJ2-4; clone_size: -; cdr3_aa: CASSSGEYIQYF; cdr3_nt: TGCGCCAGCAGCTCGGGGGAGTACATTCAGTACTTC
d_call: -; v_call: TRBV5-5; j_call: TRBJ1-3; clone_size: -; cdr3_aa: CASSLAMAGNTIYF; cdr3_nt: TGTGCCAGCAGCTTGGCTATGGCTGGAAACACCATATATTTT
d_call: TRBD2; v_call: TRBV4-2; j_call: TRBJ2-7; clone_size: -; cdr3_aa: CASSQDVGLAGGSGYEQYF; cdr3_nt: TGTGCCAGCAGCCAAGATGTAGGACTAGCGGGGGGGTCTGGTTACGAGCAGTACTTC
d_call: TRBD1; v_call: TRBV5-5; j_call: TRBJ2-6; clone_size: -; cdr3_aa: CASSSTGGPGANVLTF; cdr3_nt: TGTGCCAGCAGCTCAACAGGGGGCCCTGGGGCCAACGTCCTGACTTTC
d_call: TRBD1; v_call: TRBV7-9; j_call: TRBJ2-7; clone_size: -; cdr3_aa: CASSLDLPGTGAYEQYF; cdr3_nt: TGTGCCAGCAGCTTAGACCTGCCGGGGACAGGAGCCTACGAGCAGTACTTC
d_call: -; v_call: TRBV5-4; j_call: TRBJ2-7; clone_size: -; cdr3_aa: CASSLFILPYEQYF; cdr3_nt: TGTGCCAGCAGCCTCTTCATCCTACCATACGAGCAGTACTTC
d_call: -; v_call: TRBV7-8; j_call: TRBJ2-1; clone_size: -; cdr3_aa: CASSLFSTGSYNEQFF; cdr3_nt: TGTGCCAGCAGCTTGTTTTCCACGGGGTCCTACAATGAGCAGTTCTTC
d_call: -; v_call: TRBV10-3; j_call: TRBJ2-2; clone_size: -; cdr3_aa: CAIRAQGSSTGELFF; cdr3_nt: TGTGCCATCAGGGCACAGGGTTCAAGCACCGGGGAGCTGTTTTTT
d_call: TRBD1; v_call: TRBV19; j_call: TRBJ1-1; clone_size: -; cdr3_aa: CASSVGTGGLNTEAFF; cdr3_nt: TGTGCCAGTAGTGTCGGGACAGGGGGCCTGAACACTGAAGCTTTCTTT
d_call: -; v_call: TRBV7-2; j_call: TRBJ2-2; clone_size: -; cdr3_aa: CASSLTHANTGELFF; cdr3_nt: TGTGCCAGCAGCTTAACACACGCGAACACCGGGGAGCTGTTTTTT
d_call: -; v_call: TRBV7-6; j_call: TRBJ1-4; clone_size: -; cdr3_aa: CASSLEPAENEKLFF; cdr3_nt: TGTGCCAGCAGCTTAGAGCCAGCGGAAAATGAAAAACTGTTTTTT
d_call: TRBD1; v_call: TRBV27; j_call: TRBJ1-6; clone_size: -; cdr3_aa: CASSYNRDSNSPLHF; cdr3_nt: TGTGCCAGCAGTTACAACCGGGACAGTAATTCACCCCTCCACTTT
d_call: TRBD2; v_call: TRBV5-1; j_call: TRBJ2-2; clone_size: -; cdr3_aa: CASSLAGLAGTTGELFF; cdr3_nt: TGCGCCAGCAGCCTGGCGGGACTAGCGGGAACCACCGGGGAGCTGTTTTTT
d_call: -; v_call: TRBV15; j_call: TRBJ1-6; clone_size: -; cdr3_aa: CATSRDIEGDSPLHF; cdr3_nt: TGTGCCACCAGCAGAGATATTGAGGGCGATTCACCCCTCCACTTT
d_call: -; v_call: TRBV18; j_call: TRBJ1-1; clone_size: once; cdr3_aa: CASSPPLNRQASEAFF; cdr3_nt: TGTGCCAGCTCACCACCCCTGAACCGACAGGCCAGTGAAGCTTTCTTT
d_call: TRBD1; v_call: TRBV7-9; j_call: TRBJ2-5; clone_size: -; cdr3_aa: CASRGQGTQETQYF; cdr3_nt: TGTGCCAGCAGGGGACAGGGTACCCAAGAGACCCAGTACTTC
d_call: TRBD2; v_call: TRBV7-9; j_call: TRBJ2-1; clone_size: once; cdr3_aa: CASSLAGGNEQFF; cdr3_nt: TGTGCCAGCAGCTTAGCCGGGGGGAATGAGCAGTTCTTC
d_call: TRBD2; v_call: TRBV11-2; j_call: TRBJ2-1; clone_size: -; cdr3_aa: CASSLEGGLGTPQFF; cdr3_nt: TGTGCCAGCAGCTTAGAGGGGGGGTTGGGTACGCCGCAGTTCTTC
d_call: -; v_call: TRBV9; j_call: TRBJ2-7; clone_size: -; cdr3_aa: CASSQGAGSYEQYF; cdr3_nt: TGTGCCAGCAGTCAAGGGGCGGGATCCTACGAGCAGTACTTC
d_call: TRBD2; v_call: TRBV7-2; j_call: TRBJ2-7; clone_size: -; cdr3_aa: CASSLRISGARYEQYF; cdr3_nt: TGTGCCAGCAGCCTGAGGATTAGCGGGGCTCGCTACGAGCAGTACTTC
d_call: -; v_call: TRBV1; j_call: TRBJ2-1; clone_size: -; cdr3_aa: CTSSESDNEQFF; cdr3_nt: TGCACCAGCAGCGAGAGTGACAATGAGCAGTTCTTC
d_call: TRBD2; v_call: TRBV11-2; j_call: TRBJ2-5; clone_size: -; cdr3_aa: CASSLTEGLAVRKTQYF; cdr3_nt: TGTGCCAGCAGCTTAACTGAGGGACTAGCGGTGAGAAAGACCCAGTACTTC
d_call: TRBD1; v_call: TRBV2; j_call: TRBJ1-6; clone_size: few; cdr3_aa: CASSRDRNSPLHF; cdr3_nt: TGTGCCAGCAGTCGGGACAGAAATTCACCCCTCCACTTT
d_call: TRBD2; v_call: TRBV14; j_call: TRBJ2-3; clone_size: -; cdr3_aa: CASSQLGAGEDTQYF; cdr3_nt: TGTGCCAGCAGCCAATTGGGAGCGGGGGAGGATACGCAGTATTTT
d_call: -; v_call: TRBV5-1; j_call: TRBJ1-1; clone_size: -; cdr3_aa: CASSPTGTGTEAFF; cdr3_nt: TGCGCCAGCAGCCCCACAGGGACGGGCACTGAAGCTTTCTTT
d_call: -; v_call: TRBV5-6; j_call: TRBJ1-5; clone_size: -; cdr3_aa: CASSDSGTNQPQHF; cdr3_nt: TGTGCCAGCAGCGATTCGGGGACAAATCAGCCCCAGCATTTT
d_call: TRBD2; v_call: TRBV11-3; j_call: TRBJ2-1; clone_size: -; cdr3_aa: CASSPGTRGSHEQFF; cdr3_nt: TGTGCCAGCAGCCCAGGGACTAGAGGGTCCCATGAGCAGTTCTTC
d_call: -; v_call: TRBV5-1; j_call: TRBJ2-5; clone_size: -; cdr3_aa: CASSTDSKEKAQYF; cdr3_nt: TGCGCCAGCAGCACGGACTCAAAAGAGAAGGCCCAGTACTTC